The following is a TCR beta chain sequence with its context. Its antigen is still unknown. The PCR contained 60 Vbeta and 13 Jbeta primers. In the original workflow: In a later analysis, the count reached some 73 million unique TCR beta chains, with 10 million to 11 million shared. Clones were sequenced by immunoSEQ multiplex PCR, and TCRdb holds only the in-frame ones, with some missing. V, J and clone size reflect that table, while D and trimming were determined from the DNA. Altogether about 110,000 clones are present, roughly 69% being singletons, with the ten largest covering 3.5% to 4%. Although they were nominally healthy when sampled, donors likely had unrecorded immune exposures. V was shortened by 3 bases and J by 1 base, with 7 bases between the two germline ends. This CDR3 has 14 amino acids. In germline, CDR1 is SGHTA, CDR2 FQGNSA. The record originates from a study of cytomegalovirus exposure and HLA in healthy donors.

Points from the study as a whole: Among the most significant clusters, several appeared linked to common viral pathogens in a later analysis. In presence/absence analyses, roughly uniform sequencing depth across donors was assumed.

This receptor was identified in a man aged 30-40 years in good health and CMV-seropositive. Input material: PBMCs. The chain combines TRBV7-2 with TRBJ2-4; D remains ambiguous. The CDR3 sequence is CASSFTVAKNIQYF. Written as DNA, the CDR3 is TGTGCCAGCAGCTTTACAGTTGCCAAAAACATTCAGTACTTC. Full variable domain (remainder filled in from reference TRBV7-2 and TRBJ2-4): GAGVSQSPSNKVTEKGKDVELRCDPISGHTALYWYRQSLGQGLEFLIYFQGNSAPDKSGLPSDRFSAERTGGSVSTLTIQRTQQEDSAVYLCASSFTVAKNIQYFGAGTRLSVL.